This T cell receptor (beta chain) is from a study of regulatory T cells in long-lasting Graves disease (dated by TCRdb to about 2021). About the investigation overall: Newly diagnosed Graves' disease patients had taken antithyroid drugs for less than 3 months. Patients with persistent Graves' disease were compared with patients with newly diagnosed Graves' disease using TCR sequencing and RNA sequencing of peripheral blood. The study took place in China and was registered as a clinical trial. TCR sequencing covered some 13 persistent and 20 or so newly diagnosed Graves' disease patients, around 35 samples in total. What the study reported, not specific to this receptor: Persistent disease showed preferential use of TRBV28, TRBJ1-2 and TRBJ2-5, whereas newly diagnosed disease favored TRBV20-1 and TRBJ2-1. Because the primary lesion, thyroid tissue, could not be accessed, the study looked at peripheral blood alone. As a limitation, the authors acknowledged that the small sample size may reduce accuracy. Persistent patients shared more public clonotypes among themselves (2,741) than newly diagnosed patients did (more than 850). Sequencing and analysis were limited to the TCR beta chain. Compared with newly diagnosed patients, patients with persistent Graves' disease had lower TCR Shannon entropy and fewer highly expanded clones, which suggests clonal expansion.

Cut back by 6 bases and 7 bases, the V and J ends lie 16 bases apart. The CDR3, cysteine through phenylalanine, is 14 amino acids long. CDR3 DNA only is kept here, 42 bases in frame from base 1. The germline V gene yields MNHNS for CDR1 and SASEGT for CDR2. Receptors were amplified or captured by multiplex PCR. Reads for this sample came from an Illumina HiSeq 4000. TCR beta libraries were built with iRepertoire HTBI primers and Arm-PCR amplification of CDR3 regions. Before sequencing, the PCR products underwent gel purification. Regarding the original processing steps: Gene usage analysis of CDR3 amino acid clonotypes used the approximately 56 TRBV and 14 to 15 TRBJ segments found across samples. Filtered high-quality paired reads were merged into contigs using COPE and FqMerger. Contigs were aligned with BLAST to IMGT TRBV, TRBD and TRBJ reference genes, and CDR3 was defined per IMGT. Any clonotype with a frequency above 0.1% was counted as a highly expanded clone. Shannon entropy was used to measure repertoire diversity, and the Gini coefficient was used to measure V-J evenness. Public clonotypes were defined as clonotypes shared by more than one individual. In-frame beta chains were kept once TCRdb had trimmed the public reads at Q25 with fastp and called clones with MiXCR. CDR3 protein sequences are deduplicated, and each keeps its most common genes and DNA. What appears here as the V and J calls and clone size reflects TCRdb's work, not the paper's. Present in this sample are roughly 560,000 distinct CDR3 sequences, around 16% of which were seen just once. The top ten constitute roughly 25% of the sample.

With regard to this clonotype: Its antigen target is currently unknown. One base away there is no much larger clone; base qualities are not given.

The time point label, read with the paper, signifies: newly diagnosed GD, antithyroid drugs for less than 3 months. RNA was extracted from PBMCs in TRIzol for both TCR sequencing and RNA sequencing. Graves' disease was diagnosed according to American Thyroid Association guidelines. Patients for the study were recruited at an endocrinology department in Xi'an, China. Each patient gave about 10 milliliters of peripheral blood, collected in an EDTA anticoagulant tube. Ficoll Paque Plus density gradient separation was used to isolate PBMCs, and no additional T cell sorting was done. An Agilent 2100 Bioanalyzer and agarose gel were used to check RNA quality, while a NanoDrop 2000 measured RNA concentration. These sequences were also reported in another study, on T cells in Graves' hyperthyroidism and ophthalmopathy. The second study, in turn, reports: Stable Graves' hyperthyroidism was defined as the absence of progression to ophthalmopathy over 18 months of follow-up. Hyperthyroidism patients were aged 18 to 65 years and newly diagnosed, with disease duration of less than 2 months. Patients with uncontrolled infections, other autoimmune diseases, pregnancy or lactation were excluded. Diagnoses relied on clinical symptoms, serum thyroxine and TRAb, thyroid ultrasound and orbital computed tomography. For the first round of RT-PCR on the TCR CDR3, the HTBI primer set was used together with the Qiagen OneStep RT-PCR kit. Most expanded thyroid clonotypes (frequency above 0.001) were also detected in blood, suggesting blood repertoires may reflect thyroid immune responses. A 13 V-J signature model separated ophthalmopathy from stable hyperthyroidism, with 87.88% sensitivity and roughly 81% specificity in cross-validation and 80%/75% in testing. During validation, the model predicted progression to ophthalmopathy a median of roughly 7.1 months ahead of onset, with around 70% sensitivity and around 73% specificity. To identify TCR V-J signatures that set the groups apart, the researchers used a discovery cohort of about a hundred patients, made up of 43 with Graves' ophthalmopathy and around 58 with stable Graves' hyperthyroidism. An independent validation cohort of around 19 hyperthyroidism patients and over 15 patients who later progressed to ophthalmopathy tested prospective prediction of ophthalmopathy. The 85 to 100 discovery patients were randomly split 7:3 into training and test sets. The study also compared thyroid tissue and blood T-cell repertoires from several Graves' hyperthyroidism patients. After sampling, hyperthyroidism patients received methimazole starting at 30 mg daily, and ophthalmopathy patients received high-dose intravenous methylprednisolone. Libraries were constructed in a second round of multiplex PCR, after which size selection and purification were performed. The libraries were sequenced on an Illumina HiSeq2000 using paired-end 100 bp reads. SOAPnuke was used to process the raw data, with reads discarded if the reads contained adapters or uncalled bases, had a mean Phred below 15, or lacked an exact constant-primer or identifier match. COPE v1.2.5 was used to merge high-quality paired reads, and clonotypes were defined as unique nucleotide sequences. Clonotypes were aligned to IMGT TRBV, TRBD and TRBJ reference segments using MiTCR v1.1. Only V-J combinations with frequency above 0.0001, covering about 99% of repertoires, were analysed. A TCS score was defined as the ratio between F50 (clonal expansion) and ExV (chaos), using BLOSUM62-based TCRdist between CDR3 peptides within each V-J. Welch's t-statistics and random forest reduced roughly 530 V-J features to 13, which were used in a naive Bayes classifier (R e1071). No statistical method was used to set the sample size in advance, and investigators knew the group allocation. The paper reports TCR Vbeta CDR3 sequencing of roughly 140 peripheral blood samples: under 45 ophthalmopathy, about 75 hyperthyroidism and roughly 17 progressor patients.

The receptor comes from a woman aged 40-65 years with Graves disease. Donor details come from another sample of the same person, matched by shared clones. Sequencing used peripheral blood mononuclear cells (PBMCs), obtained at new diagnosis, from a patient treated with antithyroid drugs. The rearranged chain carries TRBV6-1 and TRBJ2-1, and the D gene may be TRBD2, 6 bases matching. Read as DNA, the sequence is TGTGCCAGCAGACATGGTAGGGAGGCTAATGAGCAGTTCTTC. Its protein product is CASRHGREANEQFF.